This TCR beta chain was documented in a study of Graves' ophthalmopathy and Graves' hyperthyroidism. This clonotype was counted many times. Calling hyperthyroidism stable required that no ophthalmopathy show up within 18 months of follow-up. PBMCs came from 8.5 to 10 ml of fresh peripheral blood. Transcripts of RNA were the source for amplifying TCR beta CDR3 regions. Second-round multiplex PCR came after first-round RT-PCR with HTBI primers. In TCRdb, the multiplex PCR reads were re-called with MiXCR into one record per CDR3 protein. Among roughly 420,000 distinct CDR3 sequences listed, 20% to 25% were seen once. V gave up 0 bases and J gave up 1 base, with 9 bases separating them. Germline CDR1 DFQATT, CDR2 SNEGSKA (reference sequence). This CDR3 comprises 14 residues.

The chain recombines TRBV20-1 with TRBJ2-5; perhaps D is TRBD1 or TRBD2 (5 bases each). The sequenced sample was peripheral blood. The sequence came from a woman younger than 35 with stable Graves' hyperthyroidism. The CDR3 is CSARDRDPQETQYF. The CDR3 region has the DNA TGCAGTGCTAGAGATCGGGACCCCCAAGAGACCCAGTACTTC.